The 4 T cell receptor beta chains reported below all come from one sample, sequenced in a study of shared clonotypes between healthy human individuals. Profiling relied on immunoSEQ multiplex PCR, and the TCRdb table lists in-frame clones only, not all of them. The table includes about 2.4 million clones, 90% to 95% detected once. Sequenced sample: naive CD4+ T cells sorted from blood. The subset is: CD45RA+ positively selected. The origin of the receptors is a man in his late teens or twenties in good health.

This chain joins TRBV4-1 and TRBJ2-3; D may be TRBD2 (5 bases). V lost 0 bases and J 2 bases, leaving 12 bases between the germline ends. Germline CDR1 MGHRA, CDR2 YSYEKL. This CDR3 has 16 residues. CDR3 amino acids: CASSQEGGLPTDTQYF. In DNA, the CDR3 is TGCGCCAGCAGCCAAGAGGGCGGGCTCCCCACAGATACGCAGTATTTT.

The J gene is TRBJ1-6, the V gene TRBV5-1, with TRBD1 matching over 7 bases. Losses at the gene ends were 0 bases for V and 3 bases for J; bases not matched to a gene: 3. Per the germline V gene, CDR1 is SGHRS and CDR2 is YFSETQ. The CDR3 spans 16 residues. The CDR3 coding sequence is TGCGCCAGCAGCTTGGGTCAGGGGGTCTATAATTCACCCCTCCACTTT. Translated, it gives CASSLGQGVYNSPLHF. Full variable domain (rest looked up from reference TRBV5-1 and TRBJ1-6): KAGVTQTPRYLIKTRGQQVTLSCSPISGHRSVSWYQQTPGQGLQFLFEYFSETQRNKGNFPGRFSGRQFSNSRSEMNVSTLELGDSALYLCASSLGQGVYNSPLHFGNGTRLTVT.

The genes are TRBV10-3 and TRBJ1-1, with TRBD1 identical over 7 bases. Germline CDR1 is ENHRY and CDR2 is SYGVKD. CDR3 size: 15 residues. Unmatched junction bases numbered 5, after V lost 0 bases and J lost 4 bases. The CDR3 sequence is CAISESGGLVTEAFF. CDR3 DNA: TGTGCCATCAGTGAGTCAGGGGGCTTGGTCACTGAAGCTTTCTTT.

The CDR3 loop is CASSLGGGSPYEQYF. CDR3 sequence (DNA): TGTGCCAGCAGCTTAGGGGGCGGGAGCCCCTACGAGCAGTACTTC. The chain links TRBV7-2 to TRBJ2-7; the match to TRBD2 covers 7 bases. The CDR3 spans 15 residues. CDR1 and CDR2 from the germline V gene are SGHTA and FQGNSA. V dropped 1 base and J dropped 2; count of bases not matched to a gene: 5.